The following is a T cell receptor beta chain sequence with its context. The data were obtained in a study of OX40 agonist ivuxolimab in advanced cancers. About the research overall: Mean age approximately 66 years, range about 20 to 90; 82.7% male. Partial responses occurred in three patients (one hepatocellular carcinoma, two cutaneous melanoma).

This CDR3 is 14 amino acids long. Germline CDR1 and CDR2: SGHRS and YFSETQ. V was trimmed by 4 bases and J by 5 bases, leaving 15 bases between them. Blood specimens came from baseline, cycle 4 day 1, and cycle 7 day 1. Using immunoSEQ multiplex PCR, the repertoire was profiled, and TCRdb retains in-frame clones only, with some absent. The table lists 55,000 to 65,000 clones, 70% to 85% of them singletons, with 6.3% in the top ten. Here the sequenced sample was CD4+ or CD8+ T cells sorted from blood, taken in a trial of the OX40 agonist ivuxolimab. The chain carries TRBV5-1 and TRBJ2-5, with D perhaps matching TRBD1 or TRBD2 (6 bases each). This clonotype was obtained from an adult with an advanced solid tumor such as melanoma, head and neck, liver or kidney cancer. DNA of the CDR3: TGCGCCAGCAGCCCCGAAGGGGGGCCGGAGACCCAGTACTTC. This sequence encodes CASSPEGGPETQYF.